This paragraph reports one TCR beta chain. The antigen is not known. Germline is not matched at one junction end, which may reflect a read error. The data were obtained in a study of CD8 T cells in ankylosing spondylitis. Study outcomes and limitations: Disease-linked clones were found to be CD8+ and relatively rare in peripheral blood. From matched ankylosing spondylitis synovial fluid, disease-linked clones were reportedly recovered at significantly enriched levels. Ankylosing spondylitis blood seemed to carry a telltale TCR beta motif made of fewer than ten highly homologous variants.

The CDR3 is made up of 13 amino acids. Germline CDR1 is DFQATT and CDR2 is SNEGSKA (reference sequence). Construction of TCR beta libraries was performed using quantitative 5'-RACE with molecular barcodes. TCRdb reanalysed the 5' RACE reads using MiXCR and keeps one entry per CDR3 protein. The table lists roughly 300,000 distinct CDR3 sequences, approximately 8% of them singletons. The clonotype was recovered from a male donor with ankylosing spondylitis. The sample was blood, either unsorted or a sorted T cell fraction (not recorded which). This chain connects TRBV20-1 to TRBJ2-1; D tentatively fits TRBD1 or TRBD2 (6 bases each). The CDR3 nucleotides are TGCAGTGCTAGTCGGGGGCCCTACGATGAGCAGTTCTTC. Translating it yields CSASRGPYDEQFF.